This passage covers 11 T cell receptor beta chains from one sample sequenced in a study of T-cell reconstitution after alpha-beta-depleted transplantation in children. TCRbeta library preparation incorporated unique molecular identifiers. Via MiXCR, TCRdb re-called the PCR reads, giving one row per CDR3 protein. The sample has about 980,000 distinct CDR3 sequences, less than 30% seen once; the top ten hold about 28%. The sequenced sample was PBMCs, mostly from graft donor cells, obtained 360 days after TCRalphabeta/CD19-depleted stem cell transplant. The receptor source for this set is a boy under three years old who had a stem cell transplant for SCID, so the T cells may come from the graft donor.

The chain has TRBV6-2 or TRBV6-3 and TRBJ2-5; tentative D call: TRBD2 (6 bases). The germline CDR1 and CDR2 sequences are MNHEY and SVGEGT. V was trimmed by 6 bases and J by 2 bases, leaving 16 bases between them. The CDR3 covers 15 residues. The CDR3 loop reads CASSQGTAYQETQYF. The DNA of the CDR3 is TGTGCCAGCAGCCAAGGGACTGCCTATCAAGAGACCCAGTACTTC.

This clonotype was observed a single time. The J gene is TRBJ2-2, the V gene TRBV4-1; TRBD2 aligns across 10 bases. Germline V gives CDR1 MGHRA, CDR2 YSYEKL. V gave up 0 bases and J gave up 7 bases; unmatched junction bases: 8. The CDR3 spans 17 residues. CDR3 DNA: TGCGCCAGCAGCCAAGATCGAGCGGGGGGGCCGATCGGGGAGCTGTTTTTT. This encodes CASSQDRAGGPIGELFF.

This clonotype was detected only a few times. The V call is TRBV18, the J call TRBJ2-7, with TRBD1 matching 10 bases. This CDR3 is 15 amino acids long. CDR1 is KGHSH, CDR2 LQKENI, per germline. The trim removed 3 bases at V and 4 bases at J, leaving 6 bases unmatched. The CDR3 protein is CASSPGTGELYEQYF. The DNA for the CDR3 is TGTGCCAGCTCACCCGGGACAGGGGAGTTGTACGAGCAGTACTTC.

This clonotype came up a few times. The chain links TRBV4-1 to TRBJ2-2; a weak D match, TRBD1 (6 bases). Trimming left V 0 bases short and J 6 bases short, with 14 bases between. Germline V CDR1 and CDR2: MGHRA, YSYEKL. This CDR3 is 16 amino acids long. The CDR3 region is CASSQDPLEGAGELFF. The CDR3 DNA reads TGCGCCAGCAGCCAAGACCCACTCGAGGGGGCCGGGGAGCTGTTTTTT.

This chain links TRBV5-4 with TRBJ2-5, with D maybe TRBD1 (5 bases). The CDR3 has 19 residues. Germline-derived CDR1 and CDR2 are SGHNT and YYREEE (reference sequence). V was cut by 2 bases and J by 2 bases, with 25 bases left in between. In DNA form, the CDR3 reads TGTGCCAGCAGCTTCCCTGCCGCCGCGGTCAGGGTGTTTCAAGAGACCCAGTACTTC. Its translation is CASSFPAAAVRVFQETQYF.

As concerns this clonotype: Sequence at one end of the junction differs from germline and may be a read error. The chain uses TRBV6-5 and TRBJ1-1; the D is unclear. Germline CDR1 reads MNHEY; CDR2 reads SVGAGI. CDR3 length: 12 residues. CDR3 protein: CDSRSLGTEAFF. Written as DNA, the CDR3 is TGTGACAGCAGATCGTTGGGCACTGAAGCTTTCTTT.

This clonotype was picked up a small number of times. The V and J genes are TRBV24-1 and TRBJ2-6; D tentatively reads TRBD1 or TRBD2 (6 bases each). The CDR3 length is 18 residues. Trimming took 5 bases from V and 3 from J, leaving 19 bases between them. Germline CDR1 KGHDR, CDR2 SFDVKD. CDR3 amino acids: CATSGTTGKRGGANVLTF. Written as DNA, the CDR3 is TGTGCCACCAGTGGGACTACAGGGAAGAGAGGTGGGGCCAACGTCCTGACTTTC.

The rearrangement uses TRBV5-1 and TRBJ2-1; D may be TRBD1 (6 bases). Trimming cost V 0 bases and J 7 bases, with 14 bases left between them. This CDR3 spans 15 amino acids. Looked up from germline, CDR1 is SGHRS and CDR2 is YFSETQ. The CDR3 loop is CASSLATAGDNEQFF. CDR3 nucleotides: TGCGCCAGCAGCTTGGCAACAGCAGGGGATAATGAGCAGTTCTTC.

This clonotype was found a few times. The chain recombines TRBV5-1 with TRBJ1-2; D not certain. The germline V and J ends were trimmed by 4 bases and 8 bases, with 24 bases remaining between them. Per the germline V gene, CDR1 is SGHRS and CDR2 is YFSETQ. The CDR3 loop spans 16 amino acids. DNA for the CDR3: TGCGCCAGCAGCGCTAGAGAAGTGGCCTCCGGTCGGGGCTACACCTTC. Residues: CASSAREVASGRGYTF.

There are a few counts of this clonotype. J is TRBJ1-5 and V is TRBV12-3 or TRBV12-4, with D hard to call. V was pared by 7 bases and J by 4 bases, with 11 bases between. This CDR3 is built from 13 residues. As DNA, the CDR3 is TGTGCCAGCACCCCTAGCCCTAATCAGCCCCAGCATTTT. This sequence encodes CASTPSPNQPQHF.

The chain has TRBV7-9 and TRBJ2-1, with 11 nucleotides matching TRBD2. Looked up from germline, CDR1 is SEHNR and CDR2 is FQNEAQ (reference sequence). The V and J ends lost 2 bases and 5 bases, in that order; junction bases with no gene match: 8. This CDR3 has 17 residues. DNA for the CDR3: TGTGCCAGCAGCTTATTCCCGACTAGCGGGGCCAACAATGAGCAGTTCTTC. The encoded protein is CASSLFPTSGANNEQFF.